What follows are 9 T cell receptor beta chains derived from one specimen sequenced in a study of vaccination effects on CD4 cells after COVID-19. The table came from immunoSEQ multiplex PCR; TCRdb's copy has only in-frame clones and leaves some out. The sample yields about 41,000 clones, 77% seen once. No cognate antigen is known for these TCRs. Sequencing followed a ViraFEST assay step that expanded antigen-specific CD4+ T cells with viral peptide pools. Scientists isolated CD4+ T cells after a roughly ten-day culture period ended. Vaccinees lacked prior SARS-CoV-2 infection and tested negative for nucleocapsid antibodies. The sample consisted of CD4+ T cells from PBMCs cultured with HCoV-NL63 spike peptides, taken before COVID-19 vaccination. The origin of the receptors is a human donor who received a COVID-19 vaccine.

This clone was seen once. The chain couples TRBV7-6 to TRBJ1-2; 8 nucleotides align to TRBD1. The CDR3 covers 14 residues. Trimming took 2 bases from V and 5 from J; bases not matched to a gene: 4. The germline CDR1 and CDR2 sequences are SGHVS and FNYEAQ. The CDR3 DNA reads TGTGCCAGCAGCTTAAGACAGGGGATTTATGGCTACACCTTC. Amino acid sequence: CASSLRQGIYGYTF.

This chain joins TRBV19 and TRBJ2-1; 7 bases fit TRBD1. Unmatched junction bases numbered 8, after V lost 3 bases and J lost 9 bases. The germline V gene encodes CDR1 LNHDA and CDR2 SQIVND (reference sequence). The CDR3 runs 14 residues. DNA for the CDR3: TGTGCCAGTAGTATCCGGGACAGTTCGCGTGAGCAGTTCTTC. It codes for CASSIRDSSREQFF.

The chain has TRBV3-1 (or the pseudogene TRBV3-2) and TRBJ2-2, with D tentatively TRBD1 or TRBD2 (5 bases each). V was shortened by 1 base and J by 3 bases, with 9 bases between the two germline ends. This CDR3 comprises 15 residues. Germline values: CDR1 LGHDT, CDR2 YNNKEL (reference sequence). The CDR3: CASSQVRDHTGELFF. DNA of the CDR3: TGTGCCAGCAGCCAAGTCCGGGACCACACCGGGGAGCTGTTTTTT.

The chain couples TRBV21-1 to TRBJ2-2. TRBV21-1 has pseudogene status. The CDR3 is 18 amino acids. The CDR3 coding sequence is TGTGCCAGCAGCAAACGGGGGCGGAAAACCAGGTACACCGGGGAGCTGTTTTTT. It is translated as CASSKRGRKTRYTGELFF.

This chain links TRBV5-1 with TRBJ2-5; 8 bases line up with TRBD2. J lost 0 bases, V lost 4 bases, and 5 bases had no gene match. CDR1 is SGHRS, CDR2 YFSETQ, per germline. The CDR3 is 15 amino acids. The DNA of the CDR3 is TGCGCCAGCAGCAACAAGGGACTAGACCAAGAGACCCAGTACTTC. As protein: CASSNKGLDQETQYF.

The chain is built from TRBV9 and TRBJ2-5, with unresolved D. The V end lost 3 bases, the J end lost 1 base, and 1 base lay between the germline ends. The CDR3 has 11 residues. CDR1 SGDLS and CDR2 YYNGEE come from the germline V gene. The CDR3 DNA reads TGTGCCAGCAGCGCCCAAGAGACCCAGTACTTC. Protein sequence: CASSAQETQYF.

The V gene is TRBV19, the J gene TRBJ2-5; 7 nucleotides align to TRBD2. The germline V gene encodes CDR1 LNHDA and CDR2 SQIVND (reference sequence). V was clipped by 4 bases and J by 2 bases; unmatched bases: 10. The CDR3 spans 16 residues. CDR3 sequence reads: CASSTAGTKAQETQYF. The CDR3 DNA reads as TGTGCCAGTAGTACCGCCGGGACTAAAGCACAAGAGACCCAGTACTTC.

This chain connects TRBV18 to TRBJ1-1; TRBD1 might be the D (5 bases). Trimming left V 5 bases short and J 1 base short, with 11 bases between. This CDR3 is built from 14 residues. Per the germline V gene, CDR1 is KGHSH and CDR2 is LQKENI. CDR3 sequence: CASSVTGENTEAFF. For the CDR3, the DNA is TGTGCCAGCTCAGTGACGGGGGAGAACACTGAAGCTTTCTTT.

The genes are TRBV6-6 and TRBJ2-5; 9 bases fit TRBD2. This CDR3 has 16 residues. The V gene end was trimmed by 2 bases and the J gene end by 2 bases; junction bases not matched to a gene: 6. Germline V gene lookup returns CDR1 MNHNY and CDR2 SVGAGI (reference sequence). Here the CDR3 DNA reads TGTGCCAGCAGTTACCTCTTAGCGGGGGAGCAAGAGACCCAGTACTTC. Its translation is CASSYLLAGEQETQYF.